The 4 T cell receptor beta chains reported below all come from one sample, sequenced in a study of regulatory T cells in long-lasting Graves disease. Time point noted: newly diagnosed GD, antithyroid drugs for less than 3 months. Extracted PBMC RNA gave rise to the TCR library. Library construction for TCR beta used iRepertoire HTBI primers and Arm-PCR of CDR3 regions. TCRdb called the multiplex PCR reads again in MiXCR, with one record for every CDR3 protein. The data contain 360,000 or so distinct CDR3 sequences, about 17% of them seen just once; the ten biggest clones take up 20%. The same specimen was also included in a second study, on T cells in Graves' hyperthyroidism and ophthalmopathy.

This specimen consisted of peripheral blood mononuclear cells (PBMCs), obtained at new diagnosis, from a patient treated with antithyroid drugs. Receptors were obtained from a woman under 30 with Graves disease.

This clonotype was seen ten or more times. This chain joins TRBV7-3 and TRBJ1-1; no definite D call. V lost 5 bases and J lost 0, with 7 bases in between. In germline, CDR1 is SGHTA, CDR2 FQGTGA. The CDR3 sequence is 13 residues long. CDR3 loop: CASSLSLNTEAFF. The CDR3 DNA reads as TGTGCCAGCAGCCTGTCCTTGAACACTGAAGCTTTCTTT.

This clonotype was detected only a few times. A much larger clone lies a single base off, so this may be a read error. This chain links TRBV6-1 with TRBJ1-1; D call uncertain. Germline values: CDR1 MNHNS, CDR2 SASEGT. This CDR3 is 12 amino acids long. This CDR3 is CTSTGGSTEAFF. The DNA of the CDR3 is TGTACCAGCACCGGTGGATCCACTGAAGCTTTCTTT.

This clonotype was seen ten or more times. The genes are TRBV5-6 and TRBJ2-4, with a weak D call TRBD1 (5 bases). The germline gives CDR1 SGHDT, CDR2 YYEEEE. Trimming took 4 bases from V and 4 from J, leaving 15 bases between them. The CDR3 totals 15 residues. In nucleotides, the CDR3 is TGTGCCAGCAGCCAAGGACACGTCGGAAAAAACATTCAGTACTTC. This encodes CASSQGHVGKNIQYF. Full variable domain (remainder filled in from reference TRBV5-6 and TRBJ2-4): DAGVTQSPTHLIKTRGQQVTLRCSPKSGHDTVSWYQQALGQGPQFIFQYYEEEERQRGNFPDRFSGHQFPNYSSELNVNALLLGDSALYLCASSQGHVGKNIQYFGAGTRLSVL.

Comment on this clonotype: Possible read error: a much larger clone is one base away. This CDR3 reads CASSANSGYEQYF. The CDR3 coding sequence is TGTGCCAGCAGTGCGAATAGCGGCTACGAGCAGTACTTC. The chain uses TRBV6-2 or TRBV6-3 and TRBJ2-7, with TRBD2 as a possible D gene (6 bases). The V gene's germline CDR1 is MNHEY and CDR2 SVGEGT. V was trimmed by 5 bases and J by 3 bases, leaving 11 bases between them. The CDR3 runs 13 residues.